The source of this TCR beta chain is a study of blood T cells in healthy people across ages. The CDR3 contains 16 residues. Trimming at V came to 3 bases and at J to 0 bases, leaving 7 bases not matched to a gene. Germline V gives CDR1 MDHEN, CDR2 SYDVKM. Next came a second PCR, run for about 6 to 12 cycles, which used a sample-barcoded 5' primer along with a J-beta primer mix. From the 5' RACE reads, TCRdb called clonotypes with MiXCR, one entry per CDR3 protein. This repertoire shows around 700,000 distinct CDR3 sequences, roughly 25% found once; its top ten account for 9.4%. Another study also made use of these data, one on T cells of mothers and their children. According to that study: Donors were a few healthy Caucasian mothers and their six children. In the second PCR, M1S primer introduced barcodes and 2-4 random bases.

The chain is built from TRBV28 and TRBJ2-7, with 8 nucleotides matching TRBD2. The TCR was taken from a boy aged 10-17 years in good health. Sequencing was carried out using blood. The CDR3 bases are TGTGCCAGCAGTTTGACTAGCGCCACTTTCTCCTACGAGCAGTACTTC. Protein product: CASSLTSATFSYEQYF.